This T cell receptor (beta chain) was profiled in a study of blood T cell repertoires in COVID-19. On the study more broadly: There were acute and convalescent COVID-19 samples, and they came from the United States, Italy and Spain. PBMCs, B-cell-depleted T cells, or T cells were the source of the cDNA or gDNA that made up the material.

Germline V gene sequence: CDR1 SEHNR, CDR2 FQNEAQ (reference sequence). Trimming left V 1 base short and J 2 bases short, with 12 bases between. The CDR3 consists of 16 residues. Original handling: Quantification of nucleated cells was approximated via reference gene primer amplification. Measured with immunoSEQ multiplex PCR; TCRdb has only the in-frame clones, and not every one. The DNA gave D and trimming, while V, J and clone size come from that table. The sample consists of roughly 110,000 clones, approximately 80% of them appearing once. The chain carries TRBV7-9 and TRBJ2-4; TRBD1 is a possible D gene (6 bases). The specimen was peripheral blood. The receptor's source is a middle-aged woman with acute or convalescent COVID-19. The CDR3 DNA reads TGTGCCAGCAGCTTAGGGGGGCAGGGAACCAAAAACATTCAGTACTTC. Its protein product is CASSLGGQGTKNIQYF.